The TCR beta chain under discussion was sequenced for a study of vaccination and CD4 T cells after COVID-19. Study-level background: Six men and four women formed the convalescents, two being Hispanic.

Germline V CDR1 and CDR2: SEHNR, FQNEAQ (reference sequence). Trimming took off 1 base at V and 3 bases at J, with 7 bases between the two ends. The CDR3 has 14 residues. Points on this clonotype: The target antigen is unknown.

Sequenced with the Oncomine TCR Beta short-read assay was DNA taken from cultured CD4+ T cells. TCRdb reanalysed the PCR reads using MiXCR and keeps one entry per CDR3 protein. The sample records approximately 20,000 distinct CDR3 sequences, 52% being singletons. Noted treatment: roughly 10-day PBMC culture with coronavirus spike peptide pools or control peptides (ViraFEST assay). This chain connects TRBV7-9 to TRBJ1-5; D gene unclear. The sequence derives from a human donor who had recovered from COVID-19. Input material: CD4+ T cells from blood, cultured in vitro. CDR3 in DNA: TGTGCCAGCAGCTTAGAAGGGAACAATCAGCCCCAGCATTTT. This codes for CASSLEGNNQPQHF.